What follows describes a single TCR beta chain. Its target is unknown. Regarding donors, all were healthy bone marrow donors. This specimen belongs to a study of cytomegalovirus exposure and HLA in healthy donors. Study-level findings and limits: TCR beta sequences reportedly predicted the HLA-A and HLA-B alleles of most subjects accurately. Altogether, 164 TCR beta chains were recorded as cytomegalovirus-associated. Highly shared variants forming one cluster were likely a sequencing artifact.

The CDR3 contains 14 residues. CDR1 is MNHNY, CDR2 SVGAGI, per germline (reference sequence). Trimming cost V 0 bases and J 6 bases, with 9 bases left between them. 60 Vbeta and 13 Jbeta primers were used in PCR. Generated by immunoSEQ multiplex PCR, the TCRdb table keeps only in-frame clones and is missing some. Of tens of thousands of clones in the sample, about three quarters were seen once. Specimen: PBMCs. The chain joins TRBV6-6 to TRBJ1-5; D is possibly TRBD1 (6 bases). The sequence was obtained from a male donor in good health and CMV-seropositive. This chain's CDR3 is CASSYSRGSQPQHF. For the CDR3, the DNA is TGTGCCAGCAGTTACTCTAGGGGGAGTCAGCCCCAGCATTTT.